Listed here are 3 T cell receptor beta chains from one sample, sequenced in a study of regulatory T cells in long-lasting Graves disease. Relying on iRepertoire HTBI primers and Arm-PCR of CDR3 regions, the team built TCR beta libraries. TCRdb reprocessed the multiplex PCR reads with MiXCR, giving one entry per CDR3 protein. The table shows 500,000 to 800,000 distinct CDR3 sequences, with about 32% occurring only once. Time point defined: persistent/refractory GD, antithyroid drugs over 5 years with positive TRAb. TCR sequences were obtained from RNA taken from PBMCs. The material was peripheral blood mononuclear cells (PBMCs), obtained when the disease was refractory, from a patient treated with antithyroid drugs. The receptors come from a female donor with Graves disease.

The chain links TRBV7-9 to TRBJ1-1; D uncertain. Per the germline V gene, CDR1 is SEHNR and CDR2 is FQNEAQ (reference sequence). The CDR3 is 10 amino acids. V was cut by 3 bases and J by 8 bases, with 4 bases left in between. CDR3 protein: CASSFPEAFF. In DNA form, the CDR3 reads TGTGCCAGCAGCTTCCCCGAAGCTTTCTTT.

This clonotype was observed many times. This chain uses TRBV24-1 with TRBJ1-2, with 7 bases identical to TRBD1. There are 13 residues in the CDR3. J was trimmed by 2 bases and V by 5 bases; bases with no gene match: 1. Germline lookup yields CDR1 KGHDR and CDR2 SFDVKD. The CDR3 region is CATSATGNYGYTF. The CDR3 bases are TGTGCCACCAGTGCGACAGGGAACTATGGCTACACCTTC.

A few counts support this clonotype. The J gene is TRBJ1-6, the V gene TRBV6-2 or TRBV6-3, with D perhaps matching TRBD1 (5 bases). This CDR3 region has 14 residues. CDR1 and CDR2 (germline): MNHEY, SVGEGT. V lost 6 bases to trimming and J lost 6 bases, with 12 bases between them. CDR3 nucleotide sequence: TGTGCCAGCAGACGGGGGGTGGGTAATTCACCCCTCCACTTT. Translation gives CASRRGVGNSPLHF.